This T cell receptor beta chain was found in a study of T cell repertoires in cytomegalovirus infection. Using its own MiXCR run on the reads, TCRdb lists one record per CDR3 protein. The sample has about 130,000 distinct CDR3 sequences; more than 7% are singletons. This clonotype was counted only a few times. Per the germline V gene, CDR1 is KGHDR and CDR2 is SFDVKD. The J segment lost 2 bases and the V segment lost 5 bases, leaving 5 bases of the junction unmatched. This CDR3 contains 15 residues. Sequencing used PBMCs. This clonotype originated in a human donor in good health (CMV status not recorded). Some clones in this sample may be carry-over from other donors' samples. The chain joins TRBV24-1 to TRBJ2-5; 9 nucleotides align to TRBD2. CDR3 residues: CATSVLAGYQETQYF. The CDR3 nucleotides are TGTGCCACCAGTGTACTAGCGGGCTATCAAGAGACCCAGTACTTC.